What follows describes a single TCR beta chain. Antigen specificity is unknown. Germline V gives CDR1 SEHNR, CDR2 FQNEAQ (reference sequence). V was cut by 9 bases and J by 2 bases, with 20 bases left in between. This CDR3 is 17 amino acids long. This sample was taken from a study of cytomegalovirus exposure and HLA in healthy donors. The PCR contained 60 Vbeta and 13 Jbeta primers. TCRdb's copy holds only in-frame clones and misses some; the assay was immunoSEQ multiplex PCR. This table has about 120,000 clones, around 63% appearing once. Study observations and caveats: The analysis excluded some indistinguishable V segments, including TRBV6-2 and TRBV6-3.

Nominal health characterized the donors when sampled, though unrecorded immune exposures were likely. The chain combines TRBV7-9 with TRBJ2-6; D possibly corresponds to TRBD1 (7 bases). This TCR derives from a man aged 40-55 years in good health and CMV-seropositive. The sample comprised PBMCs. The CDR3 loop reads CARARGAGGTGANVLTF. The CDR3 DNA follows: TGTGCCAGAGCCCGAGGGGCAGGGGGGACTGGGGCCAACGTCCTGACTTTC. Full variable domain (remainder filled in from reference TRBV7-9 and TRBJ2-6): DTGVSQNPRHKITKRGQNVTFRCDPISEHNRLYWYRQTLGQGPEFLTYFQNEAQLEKSRLLSDRFSAERPKGSFSTLEIQRTEQGDSAMYLCARARGAGGTGANVLTFGAGSRLTVL.